The 8 T cell receptor beta chains listed next were all sequenced from one sample in a study of T cell changes during pregnancy in multiple sclerosis. The data were produced by immunoSEQ multiplex PCR, yet TCRdb's version contains in-frame clones alone and is incomplete. The sample carries 45,000 to 60,000 clones, 90% recorded once. The sequencing used CD8+ T cells from peripheral blood mononuclear cells, collected before pregnancy. The receptor source for this set is a female donor with multiple sclerosis, enrolled in a pregnancy study.

The rearrangement links TRBV7-6 to TRBJ2-7; TRBD1 agrees at 7 bases. The germline CDR1 and CDR2 sequences are SGHVS and FNYEAQ. V lost 5 bases, J lost 3 bases, and 10 bases stayed unmatched. The CDR3 runs 15 residues. CDR3 loop: CASSPDRATHYEQYF. The CDR3, as DNA: TGTGCCAGCAGCCCCGACAGGGCAACCCACTACGAGCAGTACTTC.

This clone was counted a single time. The chain carries TRBV6-5 and TRBJ1-2; possibly TRBD1 for D (5 bases). Germline V gene sequence: CDR1 MNHEY, CDR2 SVGAGI. The CDR3 consists of 14 residues. The ends were cut back, 5 bases at V and 4 bases at J, with 14 bases in the middle. The DNA for the CDR3 is TGTGCCAGCAGTAGCCCCGGGACTTCCTATGGCTACACCTTC. Its protein is CASSSPGTSYGYTF.

This clone was observed a handful of times. The rearrangement links TRBV5-6 to TRBJ2-7; 15 nucleotides agree with TRBD2. CDR1 is SGHDT, CDR2 YYEEEE, per germline. The CDR3 contains 15 residues. J gave up 4 bases and V 4 bases, and 3 bases lay outside the gene matches. DNA of the CDR3: TGTGCCAGCAGCCCGGGACTAGCGGGGGGTTACGAGCAGTACTTC. Its translation is CASSPGLAGGYEQYF.

This clone was counted between two and nine times. This chain links TRBV4-3 with TRBJ1-2; 12 bases map to TRBD1. Germline-derived CDR1 and CDR2 are LGHNA and YSLEER. V gave up 0 bases and J gave up 3 bases; unmatched junction bases: 17. The CDR3 has 21 amino acids. The chain's CDR3 is CASSQDYGGGTGGTRDYGYTF. In DNA form, the CDR3 reads TGCGCCAGCAGCCAAGATTACGGGGGGGGGACAGGGGGCACTAGGGACTATGGCTACACCTTC.

The rearrangement joins TRBV6-1 to TRBJ2-7, with TRBD2 matching over 8 bases. The CDR3 is made up of 15 amino acids. The trim removed 7 bases at V and 1 base at J, leaving 9 bases unmatched. Germline V gives CDR1 MNHNS, CDR2 SASEGT. The CDR3 protein is CASNHEVAGSYEQYF. CDR3 DNA sequence: TGTGCCAGCAACCACGAGGTAGCGGGGTCCTACGAGCAGTACTTC.

The rearrangement uses TRBV13 and TRBJ2-7, with TRBD1 matching 10 bases. This CDR3 has 14 residues. The V gene's germline CDR1 is PRHDT and CDR2 FYEKMQ (reference sequence). V was clipped by 5 bases and J by 5 bases; unmatched bases: 6. CDR3 in amino acids: CASSPRQGAHEQYF. DNA of the CDR3: TGTGCCAGCAGCCCTAGACAGGGGGCTCACGAGCAGTACTTC.

This chain links TRBV6-5 with TRBJ2-1, with D possibly TRBD2 on 5 matching bases. Trimming pared 6 bases from V and 8 bases from J, leaving 23 bases between. Per germline, CDR1 MNHEY and CDR2 SVGAGI. The CDR3 sequence is 16 residues long. The CDR3 DNA reads as TGTGCCAGCAGCTACCGCCGGTCGGCTAGCATCCATGAGCAGTTCTTC. It encodes CASSYRRSASIHEQFF.

The rearrangement links TRBV6-6 to TRBJ1-5, with TRBD1 matching over 7 bases. Germline lookup yields CDR1 MNHNY and CDR2 SVGAGI (reference sequence). The length of the CDR3 is 15 residues. The trim removed 5 bases at V and 5 bases at J, leaving 9 bases unmatched. CDR3 amino acids: CASSGVEGADQPQHF. The CDR3 DNA reads as TGTGCCAGCAGTGGGGTGGAGGGGGCCGATCAGCCCCAGCATTTT.